Following are 13 T cell receptor beta chains from one sample sequenced in a study of Graves' ophthalmopathy and Graves' hyperthyroidism. Beta-chain TCR CDR3 regions were amplified from RNA transcripts. RT-PCR with HTBI primers came first, then second-round multiplex PCR. From the multiplex PCR reads, TCRdb called clonotypes with MiXCR, one entry per CDR3 protein. The table lists 300,000 or so distinct CDR3 sequences, roughly a sixth of them singletons. Sequencing was performed on peripheral blood. Receptors originate from an adult man with Graves' ophthalmopathy.

At least ten counts were recorded for this clonotype. The rearrangement uses TRBV10-2 and TRBJ2-2, with 14 bases identical to TRBD2. CDR3 length equals 13 residues. Germline lookup yields CDR1 WSHSY and CDR2 SAAADI. This CDR3 reads CAGLAGGTGELFF. The DNA of the CDR3 is TGCGCAGGACTAGCGGGAGGTACCGGGGAGCTGTTTTTT.

This clonotype was counted at least ten times. This chain links TRBV27 with TRBJ1-5; 7 positions agree with TRBD1. After removal of 2 bases from V and 4 bases from J, the junction contained 14 bases not matched to a gene. The CDR3 contains 18 residues. The germline V gene encodes CDR1 MNHEY and CDR2 SMNVEV (reference sequence). The CDR3 region is CASSLKPLIHRGNQPQHF. For the CDR3, the DNA is TGTGCCAGCAGTTTAAAACCTCTAATCCACAGGGGTAATCAGCCCCAGCATTTT.

This clonotype was picked up many times. The V call is TRBV5-1, the J call TRBJ2-2; D is tentatively TRBD1 or TRBD2 (5 bases each). V was pared by 8 bases and J by 4 bases, with 18 bases between. The length of the CDR3 is 15 residues. Germline V gene data show CDR1 as SGHRS and CDR2 as YFSETQ. CDR3 bases: TGCGCCAGTGCCGGGACCCACGGGGCCACCGGGGAGCTGTTTTTT. Residues: CASAGTHGATGELFF. The complete variable domain, with remaining parts taken from reference TRBV5-1 and TRBJ2-2, reads KAGVTQTPRYLIKTRGQQVTLSCSPISGHRSVSWYQQTPGQGLQFLFEYFSETQRNKGNFPGRFSGRQFSNSRSEMNVSTLELGDSALYLCASAGTHGATGELFFGEGSRLTVL.

This clonotype was counted many times. The chain recombines TRBV7-8 with TRBJ2-2; 8 bases agree with TRBD1. J was trimmed by 1 base and V by 3 bases; bases with no gene match: 4. The CDR3 length is 16 residues. Germline V gene lookup returns CDR1 SGHVS and CDR2 FQNEAQ. CDR3 protein: CASSFQGAGNTGELFF. CDR3 coding DNA: TGTGCCAGCAGCTTCCAGGGGGCAGGGAACACCGGGGAGCTGTTTTTT. Together with reference TRBV7-8 and TRBJ2-2, the CDR3 gives the full variable domain: GAGVSQSPRYKVAKRGQDVALRCDPISGHVSLFWYQQALGQGPEFLTYFQNEAQLDKSGLPSDRFFAERPEGSVSTLKIQRTQQEDSAVYLCASSFQGAGNTGELFFGEGSRLTVL.

In its sample, this clonotype was seen many times. This sequence joins TRBV7-9 and TRBJ2-7, with D possibly being TRBD1 or TRBD2 (5 bases each). V was clipped by 4 bases and J by 6 bases, with 16 bases between them. This CDR3 comprises 14 residues. CDR1 is SEHNR and CDR2 is FQNEAQ in the germline V gene (reference sequence). The CDR3 coding sequence is TGTGCCAGCAGCTCCGGGACGGAGACTTCCGAGCAGTACTTC. Translated, it gives CASSSGTETSEQYF.

This clonotype was observed at least ten times. This chain connects TRBV19 to TRBJ2-5; TRBD2 agrees at 13 bases. Germline loops: CDR1 LNHDA, CDR2 SQIVND (reference sequence). V lost 10 bases to trimming and J lost 4 bases; unmatched junction nucleotides: 15. This CDR3 region has 17 residues. Here the CDR3 DNA reads TGTGCCACCCGAGGACTAGCGGGGGCCCAGGGCGGAGAGACCCAGTACTTC. Protein sequence: CATRGLAGAQGGETQYF.

This clonotype was counted many times. The chain joins TRBV11-2 to TRBJ1-1, with D unclear. V lost 1 base and J 1 base, leaving 10 bases between the germline ends. CDR1 and CDR2 from the germline V gene are SGHAT and FQNNGV. The length of the CDR3 is 15 residues. DNA of the CDR3: TGTGCCAGCAGCTTAGCTGTCGGTGAGAACACTGAAGCTTTCTTT. It codes for CASSLAVGENTEAFF.

This clonotype appeared many times. The chain combines TRBV19 with TRBJ1-5; maybe TRBD1 (6 bases). CDR3 length: 13 residues. Trimming left V 7 bases short and J 5 bases short, with 12 bases between. CDR1 LNHDA and CDR2 SQIVND come from the germline V gene (reference sequence). The CDR3 loop reads CASTNHRDQPQHF. CDR3 DNA sequence: TGTGCCAGTACCAATCACAGGGATCAGCCCCAGCATTTT.

V and J are TRBV27 and TRBJ1-5, with 10 bases aligning to TRBD1. Trimming at V came to 3 bases and at J to 6 bases, leaving 2 bases not matched to a gene. CDR3 length: 14 residues. From germline, CDR1 is MNHEY and CDR2 SMNVEV (reference sequence). CDR3 nucleotides: TGTGCCAGCAGTTTCCGGACAGGGGGTCAGCCCCAGCATTTT. It yields the protein CASSFRTGGQPQHF.

This clonotype was seen at least ten times. The chain recombines TRBV7-2 with TRBJ1-5; TRBD1 is a possible D gene (5 bases). Trimming took off 1 base at V and 4 bases at J, with 5 bases between the two ends. The V gene's germline CDR1 is SGHTA and CDR2 FQGNSA. The CDR3 is 13 residues long. In DNA, the CDR3 is TGTGCCAGCAGCTTAGGGACAAATCAGCCCCAGCATTTT. Translated: CASSLGTNQPQHF.

This clonotype was detected many times. The gene calls are TRBV30 and TRBJ1-1; D unclear. The germline V gene has CDR1 GTSNPN and CDR2 SVGIG (reference sequence). The CDR3 runs 14 residues. Trimming took off 0 bases at V and 1 base at J, with 9 bases between the two ends. CDR3 DNA sequence: TGTGCCTGGAGTGTACGGGTTACGAACACTGAAGCTTTCTTT. It yields the protein CAWSVRVTNTEAFF.

Ten or more counts support this clonotype. The genes are TRBV13 and TRBJ1-2, with no clear D. V dropped 0 bases and J dropped 7 bases, with 15 bases sitting between them. Germline-derived CDR1 and CDR2 are PRHDT and FYEKMQ (reference sequence). CDR3 length equals 15 residues. Written as DNA, the CDR3 is TGTGCCAGCAGCTTAGGTTTCTCTGAGAAGCCTGGCTACACCTTC. This gives the protein CASSLGFSEKPGYTF.

Comment on this clonotype: With a much larger clone just one base away, this may be a read error. The genes are TRBV27 and TRBJ2-5; TRBD2 agrees at 8 bases. CDR1 is MNHEY, CDR2 SMNVEV, per germline (reference sequence). This CDR3 is built from 14 residues. CDR3 coding DNA: TGTGCCAGCAGCCCCGGGACTAGAGCTTGGACCCTGTACTTC. As protein: CASSPGTRAWTLYF.